This note documents a single T cell receptor beta chain sequence. Antigen unknown. Looked up from germline, CDR1 is SGDLS and CDR2 is YYNGEE. V was trimmed by 0 bases and J by 10 bases, leaving 16 bases between them. This CDR3 spans 15 amino acids. MiXCR, run by TCRdb on the 5' RACE reads, gives a single entry per CDR3 protein. The top ten hold about 20% of the sample, which has hundreds of thousands of distinct CDR3 sequences, about 16% seen once. These data originate in a study of T-cell memory formation after mild COVID-19. Study findings and constraints: Among clones peaking at day 37 in the second wave, SARS-CoV-2 specificity remained unconfirmed. Some clones that responded were present in memory (sampled pre-infection), which suggests cross-reactive memory joined. Largely, contracting CD4+ clones fell within CM and EM, and contracting CD8+ clones within EMRA. CD4/CD8 balance characterized clones contracting day 15 to 85, and CD4+ skew characterized later expanders.

The TCR sequence derives from a man between 18 and 35 years old who had mild COVID-19 (a few samples of this study predate the infection). Cell type and time point are not known. The rearrangement uses TRBV9 and TRBJ2-2; TRBD2 is a possible D gene (5 bases). Sequencing was carried out using PBMCs or a T cell subset sorted from them (not recorded which). CDR3 in DNA: TGTGCCAGCAGCGTAGCTACACCGGGGTCTCAGGAGCTGTTTTTT. Amino acids: CASSVATPGSQELFF.